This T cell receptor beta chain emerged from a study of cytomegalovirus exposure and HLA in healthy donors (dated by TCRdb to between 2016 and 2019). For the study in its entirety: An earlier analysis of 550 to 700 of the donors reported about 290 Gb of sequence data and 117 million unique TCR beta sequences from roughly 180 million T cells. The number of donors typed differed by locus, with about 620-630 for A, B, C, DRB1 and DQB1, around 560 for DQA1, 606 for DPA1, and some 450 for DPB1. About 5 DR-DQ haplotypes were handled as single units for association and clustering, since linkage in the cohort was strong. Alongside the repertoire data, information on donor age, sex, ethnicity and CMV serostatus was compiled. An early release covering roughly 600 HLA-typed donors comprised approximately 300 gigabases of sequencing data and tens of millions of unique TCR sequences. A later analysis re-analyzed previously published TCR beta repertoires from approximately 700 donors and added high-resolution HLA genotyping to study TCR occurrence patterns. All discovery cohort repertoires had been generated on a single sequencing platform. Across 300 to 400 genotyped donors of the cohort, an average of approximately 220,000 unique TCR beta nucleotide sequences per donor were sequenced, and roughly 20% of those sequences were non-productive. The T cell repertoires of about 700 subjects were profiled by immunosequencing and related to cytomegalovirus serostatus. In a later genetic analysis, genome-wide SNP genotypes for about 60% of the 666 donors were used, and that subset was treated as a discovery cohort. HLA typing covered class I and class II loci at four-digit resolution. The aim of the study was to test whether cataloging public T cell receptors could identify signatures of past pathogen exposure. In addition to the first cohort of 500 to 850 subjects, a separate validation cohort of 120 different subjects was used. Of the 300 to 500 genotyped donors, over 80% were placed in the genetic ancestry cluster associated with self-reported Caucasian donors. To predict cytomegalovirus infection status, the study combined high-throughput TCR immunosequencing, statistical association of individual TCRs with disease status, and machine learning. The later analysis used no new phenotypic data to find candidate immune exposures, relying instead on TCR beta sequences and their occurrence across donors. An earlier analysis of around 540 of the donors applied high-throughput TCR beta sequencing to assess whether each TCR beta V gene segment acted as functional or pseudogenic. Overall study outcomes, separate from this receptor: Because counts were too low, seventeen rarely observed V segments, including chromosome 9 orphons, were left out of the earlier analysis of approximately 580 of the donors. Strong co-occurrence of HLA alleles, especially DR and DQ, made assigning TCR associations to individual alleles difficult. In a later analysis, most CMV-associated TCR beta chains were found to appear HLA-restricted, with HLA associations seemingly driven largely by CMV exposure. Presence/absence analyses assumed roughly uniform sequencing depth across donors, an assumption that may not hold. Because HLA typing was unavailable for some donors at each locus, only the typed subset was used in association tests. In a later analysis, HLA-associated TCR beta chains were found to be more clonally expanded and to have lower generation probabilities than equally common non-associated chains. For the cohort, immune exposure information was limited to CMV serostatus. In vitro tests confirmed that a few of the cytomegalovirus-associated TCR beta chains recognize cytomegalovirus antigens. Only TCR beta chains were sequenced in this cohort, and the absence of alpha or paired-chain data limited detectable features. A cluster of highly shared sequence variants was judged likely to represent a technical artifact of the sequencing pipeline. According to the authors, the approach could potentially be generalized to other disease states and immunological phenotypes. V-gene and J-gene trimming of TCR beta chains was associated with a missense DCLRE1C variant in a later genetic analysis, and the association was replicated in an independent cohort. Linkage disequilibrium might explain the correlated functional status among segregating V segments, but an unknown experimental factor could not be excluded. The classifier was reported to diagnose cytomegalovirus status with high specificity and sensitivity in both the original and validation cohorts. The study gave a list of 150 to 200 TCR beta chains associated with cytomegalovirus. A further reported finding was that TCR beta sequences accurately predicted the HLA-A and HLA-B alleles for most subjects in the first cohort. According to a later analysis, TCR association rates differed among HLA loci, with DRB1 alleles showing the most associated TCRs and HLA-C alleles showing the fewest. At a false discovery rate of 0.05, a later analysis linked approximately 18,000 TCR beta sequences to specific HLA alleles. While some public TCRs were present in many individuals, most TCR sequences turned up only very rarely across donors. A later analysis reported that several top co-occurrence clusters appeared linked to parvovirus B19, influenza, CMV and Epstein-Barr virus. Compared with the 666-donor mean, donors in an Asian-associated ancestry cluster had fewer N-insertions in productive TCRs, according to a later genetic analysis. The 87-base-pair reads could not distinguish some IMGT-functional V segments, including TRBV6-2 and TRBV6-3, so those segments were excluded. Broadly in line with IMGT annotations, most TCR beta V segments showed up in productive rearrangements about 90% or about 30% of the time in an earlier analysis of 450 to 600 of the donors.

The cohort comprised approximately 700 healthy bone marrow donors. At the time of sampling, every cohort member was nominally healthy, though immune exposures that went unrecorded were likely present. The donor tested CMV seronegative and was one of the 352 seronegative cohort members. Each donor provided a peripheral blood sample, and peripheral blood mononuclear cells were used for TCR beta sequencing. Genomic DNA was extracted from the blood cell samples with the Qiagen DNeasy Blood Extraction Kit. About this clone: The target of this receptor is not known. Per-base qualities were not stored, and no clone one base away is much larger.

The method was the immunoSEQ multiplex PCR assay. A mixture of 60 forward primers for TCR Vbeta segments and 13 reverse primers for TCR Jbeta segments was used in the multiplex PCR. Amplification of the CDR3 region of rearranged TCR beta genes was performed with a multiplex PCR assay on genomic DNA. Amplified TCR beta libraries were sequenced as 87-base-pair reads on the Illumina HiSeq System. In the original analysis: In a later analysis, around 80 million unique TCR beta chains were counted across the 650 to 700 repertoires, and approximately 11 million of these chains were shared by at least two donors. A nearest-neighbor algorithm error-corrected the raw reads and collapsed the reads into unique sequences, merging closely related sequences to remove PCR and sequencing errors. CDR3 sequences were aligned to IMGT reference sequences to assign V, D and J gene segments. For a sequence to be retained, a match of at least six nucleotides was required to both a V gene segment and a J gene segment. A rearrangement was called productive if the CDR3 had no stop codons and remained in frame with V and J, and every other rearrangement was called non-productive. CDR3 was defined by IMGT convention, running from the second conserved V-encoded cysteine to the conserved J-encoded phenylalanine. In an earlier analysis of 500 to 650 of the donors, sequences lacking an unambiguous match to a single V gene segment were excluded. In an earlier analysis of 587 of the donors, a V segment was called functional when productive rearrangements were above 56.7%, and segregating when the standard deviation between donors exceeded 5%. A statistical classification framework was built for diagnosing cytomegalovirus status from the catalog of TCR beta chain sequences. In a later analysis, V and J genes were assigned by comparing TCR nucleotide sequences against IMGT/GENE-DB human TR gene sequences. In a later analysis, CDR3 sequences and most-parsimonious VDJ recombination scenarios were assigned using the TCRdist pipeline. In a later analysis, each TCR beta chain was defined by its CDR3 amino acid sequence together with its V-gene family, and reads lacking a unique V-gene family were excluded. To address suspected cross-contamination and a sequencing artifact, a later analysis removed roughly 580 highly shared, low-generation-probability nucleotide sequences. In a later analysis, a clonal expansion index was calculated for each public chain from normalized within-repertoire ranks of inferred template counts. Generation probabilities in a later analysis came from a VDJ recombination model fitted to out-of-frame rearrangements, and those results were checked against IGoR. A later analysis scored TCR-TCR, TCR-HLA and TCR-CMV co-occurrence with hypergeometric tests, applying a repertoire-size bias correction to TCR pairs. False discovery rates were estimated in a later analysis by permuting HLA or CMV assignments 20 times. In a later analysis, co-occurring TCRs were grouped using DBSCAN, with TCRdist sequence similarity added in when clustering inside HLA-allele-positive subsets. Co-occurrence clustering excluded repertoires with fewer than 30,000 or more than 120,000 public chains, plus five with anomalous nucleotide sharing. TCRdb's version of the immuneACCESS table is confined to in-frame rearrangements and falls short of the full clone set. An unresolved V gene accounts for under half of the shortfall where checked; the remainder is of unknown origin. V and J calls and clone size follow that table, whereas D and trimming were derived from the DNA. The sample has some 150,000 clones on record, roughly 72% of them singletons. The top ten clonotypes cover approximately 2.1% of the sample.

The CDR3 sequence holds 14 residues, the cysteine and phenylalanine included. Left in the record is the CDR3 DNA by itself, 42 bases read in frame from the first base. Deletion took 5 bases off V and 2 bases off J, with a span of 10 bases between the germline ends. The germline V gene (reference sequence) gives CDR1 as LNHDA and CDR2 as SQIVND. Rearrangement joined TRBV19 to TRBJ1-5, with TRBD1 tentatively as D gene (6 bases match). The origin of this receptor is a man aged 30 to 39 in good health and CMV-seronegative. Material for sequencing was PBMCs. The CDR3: CASSLQGGNQPQHF. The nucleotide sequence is TGTGCCAGTAGTCTACAGGGAGGCAATCAGCCCCAGCATTTT.